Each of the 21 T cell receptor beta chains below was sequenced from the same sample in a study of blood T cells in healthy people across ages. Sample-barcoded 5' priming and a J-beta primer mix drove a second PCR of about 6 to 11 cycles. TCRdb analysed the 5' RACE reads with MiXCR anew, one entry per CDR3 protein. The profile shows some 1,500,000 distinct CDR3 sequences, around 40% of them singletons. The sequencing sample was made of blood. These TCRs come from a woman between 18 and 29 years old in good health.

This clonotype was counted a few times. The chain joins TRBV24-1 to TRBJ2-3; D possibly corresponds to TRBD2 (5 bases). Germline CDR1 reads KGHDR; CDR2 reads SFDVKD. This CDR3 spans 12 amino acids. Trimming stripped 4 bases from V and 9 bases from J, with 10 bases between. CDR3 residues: CATSDLRGTQYF. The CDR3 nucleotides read TGTGCCACCAGTGACCTCCGAGGGACGCAGTATTTT.

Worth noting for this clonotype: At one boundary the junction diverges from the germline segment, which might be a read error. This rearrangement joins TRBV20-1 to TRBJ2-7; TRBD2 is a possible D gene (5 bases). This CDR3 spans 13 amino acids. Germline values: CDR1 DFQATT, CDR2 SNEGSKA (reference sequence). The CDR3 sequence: CSTSRTPAYEQYF. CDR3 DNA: TGCAGTACTAGTAGGACGCCCGCCTACGAGCAGTACTTC.

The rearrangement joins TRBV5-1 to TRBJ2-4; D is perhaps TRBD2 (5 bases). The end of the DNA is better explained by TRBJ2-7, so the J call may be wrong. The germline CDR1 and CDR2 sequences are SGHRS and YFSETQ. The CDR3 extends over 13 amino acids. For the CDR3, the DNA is TGCGCCAGCAGCGCCCAATGGAGCGGCGAGCAGTACTTC. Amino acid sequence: CASSAQWSGEQYF.

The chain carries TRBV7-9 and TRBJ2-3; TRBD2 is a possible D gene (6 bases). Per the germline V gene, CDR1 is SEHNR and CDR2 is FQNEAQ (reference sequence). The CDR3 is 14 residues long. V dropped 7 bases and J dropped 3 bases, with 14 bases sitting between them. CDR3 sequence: CASNETGETDTQYF. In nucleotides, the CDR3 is TGTGCCAGCAACGAGACGGGGGAAACAGATACGCAGTATTTT. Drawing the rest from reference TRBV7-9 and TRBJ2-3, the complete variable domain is DTGVSQNPRHKITKRGQNVTFRCDPISEHNRLYWYRQTLGQGPEFLTYFQNEAQLEKSRLLSDRFSAERPKGSFSTLEIQRTEQGDSAMYLCASNETGETDTQYFGPGTRLTVL.

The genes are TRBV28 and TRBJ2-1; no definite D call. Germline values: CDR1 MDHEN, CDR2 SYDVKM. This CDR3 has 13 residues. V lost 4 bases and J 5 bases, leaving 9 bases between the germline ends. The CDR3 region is CASSSRVNNEQFF. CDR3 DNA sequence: TGTGCCAGCAGTTCTCGGGTCAACAATGAGCAGTTCTTC. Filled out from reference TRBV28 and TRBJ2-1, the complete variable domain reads DVKVTQSSRYLVKRTGEKVFLECVQDMDHENMFWYRQDPGLGLRLIYFSYDVKMKEKGDIPEGYSVSREKKERFSLILESASTNQTSMYLCASSSRVNNEQFFGPGTRLTVL.

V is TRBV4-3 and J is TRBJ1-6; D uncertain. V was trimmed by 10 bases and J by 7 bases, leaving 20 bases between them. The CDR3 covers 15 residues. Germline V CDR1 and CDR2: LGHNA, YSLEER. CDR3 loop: CATSITSGGNSPLHF. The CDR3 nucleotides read TGCGCCACTTCAATCACTTCGGGAGGGAATTCACCCCTCCACTTT.

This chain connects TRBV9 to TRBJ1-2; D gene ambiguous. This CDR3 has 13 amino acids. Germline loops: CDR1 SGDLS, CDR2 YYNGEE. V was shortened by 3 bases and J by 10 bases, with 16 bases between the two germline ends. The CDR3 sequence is CASSADSEMIYTF. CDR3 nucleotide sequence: TGTGCCAGCAGCGCCGACTCCGAGATGATCTACACCTTC.

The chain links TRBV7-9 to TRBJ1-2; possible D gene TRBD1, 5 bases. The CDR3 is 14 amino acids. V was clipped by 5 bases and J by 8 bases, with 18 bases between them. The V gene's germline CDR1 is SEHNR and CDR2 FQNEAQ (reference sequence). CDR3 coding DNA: TGTGCCAGCAGCCCCGAGGGGCTTCATAGGGGCTACACCTTC. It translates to CASSPEGLHRGYTF.

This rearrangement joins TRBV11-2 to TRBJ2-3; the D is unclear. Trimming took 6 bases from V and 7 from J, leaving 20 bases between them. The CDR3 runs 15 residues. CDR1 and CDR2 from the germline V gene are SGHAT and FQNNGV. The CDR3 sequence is CASSSPKVQSHTQYF. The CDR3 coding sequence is TGTGCCAGCAGTTCCCCGAAGGTCCAAAGCCATACGCAGTATTTT.

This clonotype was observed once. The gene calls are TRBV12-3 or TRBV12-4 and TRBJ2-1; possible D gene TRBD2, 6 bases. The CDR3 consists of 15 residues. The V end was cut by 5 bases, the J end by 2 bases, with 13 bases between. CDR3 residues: CASSGGGDPYNEQFF. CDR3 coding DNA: TGTGCCAGCAGTGGAGGAGGGGACCCCTACAATGAGCAGTTCTTC.

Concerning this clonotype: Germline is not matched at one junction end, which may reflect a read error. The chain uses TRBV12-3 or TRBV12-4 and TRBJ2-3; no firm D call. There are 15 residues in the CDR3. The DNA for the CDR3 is TGTGCCAGCAGTCCCCGAAGACTGAGCGCAGATGCGCAATATTTT. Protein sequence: CASSPRRLSADAQYF.

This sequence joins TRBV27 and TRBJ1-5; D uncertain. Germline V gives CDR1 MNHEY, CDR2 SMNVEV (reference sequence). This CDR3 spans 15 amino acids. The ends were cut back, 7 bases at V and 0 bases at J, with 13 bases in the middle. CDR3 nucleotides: TGTGCCAGCAACCCCTACTCCAGTAGCAATCAGCCCCAGCATTTT. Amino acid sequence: CASNPYSSSNQPQHF.

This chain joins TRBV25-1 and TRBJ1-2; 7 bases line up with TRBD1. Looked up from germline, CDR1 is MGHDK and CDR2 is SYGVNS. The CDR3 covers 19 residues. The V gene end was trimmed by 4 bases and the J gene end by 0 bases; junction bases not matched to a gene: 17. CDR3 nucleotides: TGTGCCAGCAGTGCCGGGGTCACGACAGGGTTCACCCCTAACTATGGCTACACCTTC. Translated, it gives CASSAGVTTGFTPNYGYTF.

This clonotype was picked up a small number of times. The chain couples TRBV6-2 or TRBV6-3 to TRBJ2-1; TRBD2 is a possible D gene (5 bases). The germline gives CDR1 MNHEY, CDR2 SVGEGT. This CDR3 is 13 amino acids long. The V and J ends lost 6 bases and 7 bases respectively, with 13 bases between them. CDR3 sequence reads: CASRDRGPNEQFF. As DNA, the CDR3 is TGTGCCAGCAGGGACCGAGGGCCAAATGAGCAGTTCTTC.

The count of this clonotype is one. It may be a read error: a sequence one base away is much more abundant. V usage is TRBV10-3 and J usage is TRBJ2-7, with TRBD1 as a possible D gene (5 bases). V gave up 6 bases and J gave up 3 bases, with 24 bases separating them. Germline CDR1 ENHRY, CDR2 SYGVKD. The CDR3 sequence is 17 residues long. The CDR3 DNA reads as TGTGCCATCAGAGACAGACTGGTACTATTGCGGAGCTACGAGCAGTACTTC. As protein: CAIRDRLVLLRSYEQYF.

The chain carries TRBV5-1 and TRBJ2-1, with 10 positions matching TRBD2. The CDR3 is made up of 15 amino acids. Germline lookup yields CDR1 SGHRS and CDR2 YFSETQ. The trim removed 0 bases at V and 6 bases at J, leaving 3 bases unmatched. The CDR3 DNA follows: TGCGCCAGCAGCTTGGTAGCGGGGGGCCCCAATGAGCAGTTCTTC. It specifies CASSLVAGGPNEQFF.

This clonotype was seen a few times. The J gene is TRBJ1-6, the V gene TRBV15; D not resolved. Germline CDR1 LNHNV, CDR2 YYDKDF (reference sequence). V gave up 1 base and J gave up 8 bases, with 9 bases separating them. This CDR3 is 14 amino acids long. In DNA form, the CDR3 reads TGTGCCACCAGCAGAGTTGCGGTAGATTCACCCCTCCACTTT. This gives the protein CATSRVAVDSPLHF.

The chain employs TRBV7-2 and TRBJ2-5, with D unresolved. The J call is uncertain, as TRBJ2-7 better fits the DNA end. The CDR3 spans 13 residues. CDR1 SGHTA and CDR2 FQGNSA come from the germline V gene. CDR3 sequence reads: CASSFADGYEQYF. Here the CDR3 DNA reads TGTGCCAGCAGCTTCGCTGACGGCTACGAGCAGTACTTC.

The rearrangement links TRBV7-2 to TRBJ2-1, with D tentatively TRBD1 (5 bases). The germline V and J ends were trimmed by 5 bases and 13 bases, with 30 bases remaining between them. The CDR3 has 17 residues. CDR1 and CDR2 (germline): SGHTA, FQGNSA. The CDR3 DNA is TGTGCCAGCAGCCAAACTCACGACCTCGCAGGGATAGAGACCCAGTTCTTC. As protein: CASSQTHDLAGIETQFF.

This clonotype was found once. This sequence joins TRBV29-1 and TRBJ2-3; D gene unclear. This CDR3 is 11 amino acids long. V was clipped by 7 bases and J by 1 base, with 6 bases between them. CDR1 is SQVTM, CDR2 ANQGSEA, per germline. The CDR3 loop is CSGVRTDTQYF. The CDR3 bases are TGCAGCGGCGTTCGCACAGATACGCAGTATTTT.

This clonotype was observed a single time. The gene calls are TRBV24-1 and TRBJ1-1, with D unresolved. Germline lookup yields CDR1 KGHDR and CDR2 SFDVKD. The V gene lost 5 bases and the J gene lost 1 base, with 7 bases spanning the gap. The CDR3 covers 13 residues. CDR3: CATSVGKNTEAFF. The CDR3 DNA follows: TGTGCCACCAGTGTGGGGAAGAACACTGAAGCTTTCTTT.